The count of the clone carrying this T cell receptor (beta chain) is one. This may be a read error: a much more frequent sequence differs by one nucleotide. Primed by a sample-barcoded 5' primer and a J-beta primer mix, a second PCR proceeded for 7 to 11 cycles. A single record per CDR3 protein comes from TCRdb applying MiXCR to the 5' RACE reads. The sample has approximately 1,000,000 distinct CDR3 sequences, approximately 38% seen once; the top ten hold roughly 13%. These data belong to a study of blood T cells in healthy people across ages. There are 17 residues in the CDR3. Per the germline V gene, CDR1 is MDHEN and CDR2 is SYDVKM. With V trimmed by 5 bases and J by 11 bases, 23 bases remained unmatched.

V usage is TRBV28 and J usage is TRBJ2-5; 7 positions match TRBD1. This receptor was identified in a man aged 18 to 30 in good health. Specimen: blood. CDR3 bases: TGTGCCAGCAGTGTCCTACCCGGGACAGATAACCGAAATGAGCAGTACTTC. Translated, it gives CASSVLPGTDNRNEQYF.